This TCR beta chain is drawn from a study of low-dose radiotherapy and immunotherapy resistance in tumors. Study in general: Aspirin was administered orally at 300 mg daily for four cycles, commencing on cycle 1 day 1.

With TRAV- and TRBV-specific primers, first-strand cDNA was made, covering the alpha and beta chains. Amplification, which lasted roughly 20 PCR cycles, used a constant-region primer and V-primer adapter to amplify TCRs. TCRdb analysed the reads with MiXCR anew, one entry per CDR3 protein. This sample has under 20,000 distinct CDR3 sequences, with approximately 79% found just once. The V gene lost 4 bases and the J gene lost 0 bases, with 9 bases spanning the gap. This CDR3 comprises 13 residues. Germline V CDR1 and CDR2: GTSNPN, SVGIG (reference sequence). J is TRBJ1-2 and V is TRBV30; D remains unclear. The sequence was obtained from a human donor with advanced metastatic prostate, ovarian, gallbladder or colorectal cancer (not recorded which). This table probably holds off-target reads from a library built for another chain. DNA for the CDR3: TGTGCCTGGAACTACGGGGCTAACTATGGCTACACCTTC. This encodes CAWNYGANYGYTF.